These 15 T cell receptor beta chains share one sample of origin, sequenced in a study of blood T cell repertoires in COVID-19 (dated by TCRdb to 2020 to 2021). The method behind the library was the immunoSEQ multiplex PCR assay. What TCRdb holds here is the immuneACCESS table cut down to in-frame rearrangements. Part of the clones is not present; checked against another copy, under half of the missing clones reflect an unresolved V gene, and the others are unexplained. This sample comprises over 90,000 clones, more than 70% of them detected only once. The ten largest clones represent about 15% of the sample. Sequenced material: peripheral blood. The receptors stem from a human donor in a cohort sampled during active COVID-19.

This rearrangement joins TRBV4-1 to TRBJ2-3, with D maybe TRBD1 (5 bases). The CDR3 loop spans 15 amino acids. Germline V CDR1 and CDR2: MGHRA, YSYEKL. The V and J ends lost 1 base and 2 bases respectively, with 10 bases between them. CDR3 bases: TGCGCCAGCAGCCAAGCTAGACAGTACACAGATACGCAGTATTTT. The encoded protein is CASSQARQYTDTQYF.

The chain couples TRBV6-4 to TRBJ1-4, with TRBD1 identical over 9 bases. Per the germline V gene, CDR1 is MRHNA and CDR2 is SNTAGT. The CDR3 runs to 17 residues. The V and J ends lost 8 bases and 8 bases, in that order; junction bases with no gene match: 18. The CDR3 here is CASAPGTGFLEGEKLFF. The CDR3, as DNA: TGTGCCAGCGCCCCCGGGACAGGGTTTTTGGAAGGAGAAAAACTGTTTTTT.

This rearrangement joins TRBV5-1 to TRBJ1-2; TRBD1 matches at 7 bases. Germline CDR1 is SGHRS and CDR2 is YFSETQ. This CDR3 region has 15 residues. V trimming: 0 bases; J trimming: 8 bases; junction bases outside the gene matches: 10. CDR3 protein: CASSLVRADRDGYTF. The CDR3 DNA reads as TGCGCCAGCAGCTTGGTGAGGGCCGACAGGGACGGCTACACCTTC.

CDR3 sequence reads: CASSLETGVYNEQFF. CDR3 DNA sequence: TGTGCCAGCAGCTTAGAAACGGGGGTCTACAATGAGCAGTTCTTC. V gene TRBV7-9 combines with J gene TRBJ2-1; D possibly corresponds to TRBD2 (6 bases). The V gene's germline CDR1 is SEHNR and CDR2 FQNEAQ (reference sequence). V lost 1 base and J lost 3, with 10 bases in between. There are 15 residues in the CDR3.

The chain employs TRBV4-3 and TRBJ1-5, with D uncertain. CDR3 length: 17 residues. The V gene's germline CDR1 is LGHNA and CDR2 YSLEER. With 0 bases removed from V and 5 bases from J, the gap between germline ends came to 17 bases. The CDR3 sequence is CASSQDFRPENHQPQHF. Written as DNA, the CDR3 is TGCGCCAGCAGCCAAGACTTTCGACCGGAGAACCATCAGCCCCAGCATTTT.

The chain combines TRBV20-1 with TRBJ2-1; 9 bases are shared with TRBD1. Germline assignment: CDR1 DFQATT and CDR2 SNEGSKA (reference sequence). Trimming at V came to 3 bases and at J to 8 bases, leaving 14 bases not matched to a gene. This CDR3 comprises 16 residues. CDR3 nucleotides: TGCAGTGCTAGTAGGGGGGGGACAGGGTTCGGAGATGAGCAGTTCTTC. Translated, it gives CSASRGGTGFGDEQFF.

This chain uses TRBV6-5 with TRBJ2-1; 12 bases are shared with TRBD1. With V trimmed by 5 bases and J by 4 bases, 3 bases remained unmatched. CDR1 is MNHEY, CDR2 SVGAGI, per germline. The CDR3 sequence is 15 residues long. The CDR3 is CASSMGQGAYNEQFF. The CDR3 nucleotides read TGTGCCAGCAGTATGGGACAGGGGGCGTACAATGAGCAGTTCTTC.

The J gene is TRBJ1-4, the V gene TRBV10-1, with D perhaps matching TRBD1 (6 bases). Germline V gene sequence: CDR1 WNHNN, CDR2 SYGVQD (reference sequence). Trimming took off 0 bases at V and 8 bases at J, with 10 bases between the two ends. CDR3 length equals 14 residues. DNA for the CDR3: TGCGCCAGCAGTGAGTCAGGGGGTGAAGAAAAACTGTTTTTT. This translates into CASSESGGEEKLFF.

The V gene is TRBV20-1, the J gene TRBJ2-5, with a possible D match to TRBD1 (5 bases). Trimming removed 3 bases at V and 5 bases at J, with 13 bases between. Germline assignment: CDR1 DFQATT and CDR2 SNEGSKA (reference sequence). The CDR3 runs 13 residues. CDR3 sequence (DNA): TGCAGTGCTAGTCAGGGTTTTTCGGAGACCCAGTACTTC. This sequence encodes CSASQGFSETQYF.

The chain couples TRBV5-5 to TRBJ1-5; D perhaps matches TRBD1 (6 bases). The CDR3 runs to 15 residues. Germline V gene lookup returns CDR1 SGHKS and CDR2 YYEKEE (reference sequence). V lost 4 bases and J 2 bases, leaving 13 bases between the germline ends. DNA for the CDR3: TGTGCCAGCAGCAGTCCACGACAGGGCAATCAGCCCCAGCATTTT. Translating gives CASSSPRQGNQPQHF.

This CDR3 reads CASSYRLPDTEAFF. The CDR3 DNA reads TGCGCCAGCAGCTACAGGCTGCCGGACACTGAAGCTTTCTTT. The chain joins TRBV5-1 to TRBJ1-1; D perhaps matches TRBD1 (5 bases). Trimming stripped 3 bases from V and 3 bases from J, with 12 bases between. Germline lookup yields CDR1 SGHRS and CDR2 YFSETQ. This CDR3 has 14 residues.

The table lists this clone with a few counts. The chain links TRBV6-5 to TRBJ1-5; the match to TRBD1 covers 7 bases. Germline V gives CDR1 MNHEY, CDR2 SVGAGI. J lost 6 bases, V lost 8 bases, and 10 bases had no gene match. The CDR3 totals 14 residues. CDR3 region: CASGVGQGVQPQHF. In DNA, the CDR3 is TGTGCCAGCGGCGTTGGGCAGGGGGTTCAGCCCCAGCATTTT.

As to this clone: A single base separates this from a much larger clone, so it may be a read error. V usage is TRBV21-1 and J usage is TRBJ2-5; TRBD2, the D gene given by the table, was not confirmed from the DNA. TRBV21-1 is a documented pseudogene. The length of the CDR3 is 18 residues. CDR3 protein: CASLKQVPAGGGQETQYF. CDR3 DNA: TGTGCCAGCCTTAAACAAGTGCCCGCGGGGGGGGGCCAAGAGACCCAGTACTTC.

The chain is built from TRBV9 and TRBJ2-1, with a tentative D call TRBD1 (6 bases). The germline CDR1 and CDR2 sequences are SGDLS and YYNGEE. The CDR3 is 17 amino acids. The germline V and J ends were trimmed by 0 bases and 0 bases, with 13 bases remaining between them. CDR3 DNA sequence: TGTGCCAGCAGCGTAGAGGGGGTAACAGTCTCCTACAATGAGCAGTTCTTC. It codes for CASSVEGVTVSYNEQFF.

This clone was observed a single time. The chain links TRBV5-1 to TRBJ2-3; 7 nucleotides align to TRBD1. The ends lost 6 bases at V and 0 bases at J; junction bases unmatched: 10. Germline values: CDR1 SGHRS, CDR2 YFSETQ. CDR3 size: 16 residues. The CDR3 protein is CASKLGTALSTDTQYF. As DNA, the CDR3 is TGCGCCAGCAAATTAGGGACAGCACTTAGCACAGATACGCAGTATTTT.